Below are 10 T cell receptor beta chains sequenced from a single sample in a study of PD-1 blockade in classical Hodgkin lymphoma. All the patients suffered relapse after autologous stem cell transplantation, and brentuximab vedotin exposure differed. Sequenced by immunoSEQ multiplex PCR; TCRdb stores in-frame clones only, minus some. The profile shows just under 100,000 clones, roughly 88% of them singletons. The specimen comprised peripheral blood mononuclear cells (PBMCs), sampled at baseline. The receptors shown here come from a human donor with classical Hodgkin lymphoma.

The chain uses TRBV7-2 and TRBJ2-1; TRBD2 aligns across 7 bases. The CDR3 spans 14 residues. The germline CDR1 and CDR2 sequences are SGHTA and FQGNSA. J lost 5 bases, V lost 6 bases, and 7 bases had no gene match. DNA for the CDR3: TGTGCCAGCAGGATCGGGGGGATGGACAATGAGCAGTTCTTC. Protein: CASRIGGMDNEQFF.

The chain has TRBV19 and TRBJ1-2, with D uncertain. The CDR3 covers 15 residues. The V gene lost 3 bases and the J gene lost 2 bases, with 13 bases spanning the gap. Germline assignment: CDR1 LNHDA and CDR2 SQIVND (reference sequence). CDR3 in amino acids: CASSIASLLNYGYTF. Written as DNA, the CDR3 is TGTGCCAGTAGTATTGCATCCCTCTTGAACTATGGCTACACCTTC. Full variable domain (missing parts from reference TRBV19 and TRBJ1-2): DGGITQSPKYLFRKEGQNVTLSCEQNLNHDAMYWYRQDPGQGLRLIYYSQIVNDFQKGDIAEGYSVSREKKESFPLTVTSAQKNPTAFYLCASSIASLLNYGYTFGSGTRLTVV.

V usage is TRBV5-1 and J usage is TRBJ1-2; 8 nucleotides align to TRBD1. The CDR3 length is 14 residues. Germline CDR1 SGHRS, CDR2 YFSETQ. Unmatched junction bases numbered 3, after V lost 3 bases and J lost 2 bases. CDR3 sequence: CASSSWTGNYGYTF. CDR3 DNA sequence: TGCGCCAGCAGCTCCTGGACAGGGAACTATGGCTACACCTTC.

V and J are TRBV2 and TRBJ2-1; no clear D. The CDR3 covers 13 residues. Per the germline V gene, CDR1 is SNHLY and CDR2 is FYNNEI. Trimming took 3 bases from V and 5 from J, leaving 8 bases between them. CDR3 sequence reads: CASSDLADNEQFF. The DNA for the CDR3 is TGTGCCAGCAGTGACCTTGCAGACAATGAGCAGTTCTTC.

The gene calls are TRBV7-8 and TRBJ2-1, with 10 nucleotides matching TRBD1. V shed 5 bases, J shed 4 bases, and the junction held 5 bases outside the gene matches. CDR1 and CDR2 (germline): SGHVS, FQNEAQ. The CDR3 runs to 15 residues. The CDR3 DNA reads TGTGCCAGCAGCCCCGGGACAGGGGTGTACAATGAGCAGTTCTTC. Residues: CASSPGTGVYNEQFF.

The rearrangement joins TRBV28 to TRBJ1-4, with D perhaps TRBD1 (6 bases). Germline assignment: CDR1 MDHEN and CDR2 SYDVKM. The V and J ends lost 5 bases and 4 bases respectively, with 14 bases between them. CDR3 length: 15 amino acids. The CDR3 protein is CASSPGGGFNEKLFF. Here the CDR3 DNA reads TGTGCCAGCAGTCCTGGGGGGGGCTTTAATGAAAAACTGTTTTTT.

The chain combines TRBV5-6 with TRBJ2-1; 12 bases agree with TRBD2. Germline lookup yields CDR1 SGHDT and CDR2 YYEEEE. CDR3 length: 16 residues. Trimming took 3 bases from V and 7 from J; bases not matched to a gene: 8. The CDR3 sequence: CASSWVTSGSLNEQFF. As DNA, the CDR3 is TGTGCCAGCAGCTGGGTGACTAGCGGGAGTCTGAATGAGCAGTTCTTC.

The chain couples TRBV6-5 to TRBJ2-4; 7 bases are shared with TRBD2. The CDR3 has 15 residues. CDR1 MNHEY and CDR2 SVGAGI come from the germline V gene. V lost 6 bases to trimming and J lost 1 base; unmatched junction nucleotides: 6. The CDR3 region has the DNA TGTGCCAGCAGCCCCCCCGGGGGGGCCAAAAACATTCAGTACTTC. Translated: CASSPPGGAKNIQYF.

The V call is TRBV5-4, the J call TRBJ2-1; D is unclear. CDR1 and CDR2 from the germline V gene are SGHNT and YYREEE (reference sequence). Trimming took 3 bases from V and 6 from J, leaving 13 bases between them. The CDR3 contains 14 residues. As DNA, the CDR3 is TGTGCCAGCAGCTCAGAACCGCAAGGCAATGAGCAGTTCTTC. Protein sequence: CASSSEPQGNEQFF.

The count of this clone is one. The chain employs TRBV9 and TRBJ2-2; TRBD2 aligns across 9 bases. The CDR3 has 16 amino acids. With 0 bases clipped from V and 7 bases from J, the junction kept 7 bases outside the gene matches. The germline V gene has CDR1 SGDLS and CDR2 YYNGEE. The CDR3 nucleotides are TGTGCCAGCAGCGTAGAGATTAGCGGGAGTGGCGGGGAGCTGTTTTTT. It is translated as CASSVEISGSGGELFF.